The clone carrying this TCR beta chain was recorded a few times. Its antigen is undetermined. The CDR3 sequence is 12 residues long. CDR1 and CDR2 from the germline V gene are SGHNT and YYREEE (reference sequence). The germline V and J ends were trimmed by 0 bases and 5 bases, with 6 bases remaining between them. The sample is drawn from a study of cytomegalovirus exposure and HLA in healthy donors. Study summary: Unique TCRs numbering 75 million to 95 million, obtained from HLA-typed donors, made up an early data release. Points from the study as a whole: Exclusion applied to some V segments, including TRBV6-2 and TRBV6-3, as they were indistinguishable. The sole available immune exposure information was CMV serostatus. In a later analysis, an Asian-associated ancestry cluster reportedly showed fewer N-insertions than the approximately 660-donor mean.

Researchers ran the PCR with 60 Vbeta and 13 Jbeta primers. The method was immunoSEQ multiplex PCR; TCRdb's version includes in-frame clones alone and lacks a portion of them. The top ten hold 5.8% of the sample, which has 85,000 to 130,000 clones, 10% seen once. This clonotype was sampled from a man aged 35-49 years in good health and CMV-seropositive. The J gene is TRBJ2-7, the V gene TRBV5-4; the D is unclear. The sequenced material came from PBMCs. The CDR3 DNA reads as TGTGCCAGCAGCTTGGGCAGTAACGAGCAGTACTTC. Its protein is CASSLGSNEQYF.